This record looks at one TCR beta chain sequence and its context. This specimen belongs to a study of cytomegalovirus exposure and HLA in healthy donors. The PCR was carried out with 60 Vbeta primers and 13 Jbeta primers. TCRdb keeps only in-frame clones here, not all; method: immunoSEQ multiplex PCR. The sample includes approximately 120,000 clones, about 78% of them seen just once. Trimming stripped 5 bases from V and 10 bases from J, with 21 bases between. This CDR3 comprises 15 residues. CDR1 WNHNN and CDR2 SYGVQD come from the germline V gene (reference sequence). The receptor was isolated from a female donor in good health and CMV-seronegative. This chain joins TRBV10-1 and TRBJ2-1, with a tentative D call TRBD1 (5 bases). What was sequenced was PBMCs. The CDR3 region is CASSSLVGQFDEQFF. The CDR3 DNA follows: TGCGCCAGCAGTAGCTTAGTAGGACAATTTGACGAGCAGTTCTTC.